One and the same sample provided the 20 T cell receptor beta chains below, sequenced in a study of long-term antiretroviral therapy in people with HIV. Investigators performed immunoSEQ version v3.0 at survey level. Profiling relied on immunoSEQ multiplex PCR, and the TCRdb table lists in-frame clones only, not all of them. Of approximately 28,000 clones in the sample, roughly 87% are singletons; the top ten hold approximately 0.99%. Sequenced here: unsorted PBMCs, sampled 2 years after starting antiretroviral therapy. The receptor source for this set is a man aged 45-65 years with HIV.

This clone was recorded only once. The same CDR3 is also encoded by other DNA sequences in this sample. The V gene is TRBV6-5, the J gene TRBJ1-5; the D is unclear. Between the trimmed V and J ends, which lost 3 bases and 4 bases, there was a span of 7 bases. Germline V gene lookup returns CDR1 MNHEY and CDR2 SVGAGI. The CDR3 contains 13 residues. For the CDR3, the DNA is TGTGCCAGCAGTTATTCGTTTAATCAGCCCCAGCATTTT. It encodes CASSYSFNQPQHF.

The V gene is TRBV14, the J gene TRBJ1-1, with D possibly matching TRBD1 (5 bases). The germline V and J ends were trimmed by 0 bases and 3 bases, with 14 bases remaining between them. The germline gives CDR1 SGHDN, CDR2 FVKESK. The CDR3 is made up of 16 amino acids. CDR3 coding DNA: TGTGCCAGCAGCCAAGATAGGGTATGGGGCTACACTGAAGCTTTCTTT. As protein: CASSQDRVWGYTEAFF.

This CDR3 reads CASSLGGSAYGYTF. CDR3 nucleotide sequence: TGTGCCAGCAGTTTAGGGGGCAGTGCCTATGGCTACACCTTC. The chain combines TRBV27 with TRBJ1-2; a weak D match, TRBD1 (6 bases). Germline V CDR1 and CDR2: MNHEY, SMNVEV (reference sequence). V was shortened by 2 bases and J by 4 bases, with 11 bases between the two germline ends. The CDR3 covers 14 residues.

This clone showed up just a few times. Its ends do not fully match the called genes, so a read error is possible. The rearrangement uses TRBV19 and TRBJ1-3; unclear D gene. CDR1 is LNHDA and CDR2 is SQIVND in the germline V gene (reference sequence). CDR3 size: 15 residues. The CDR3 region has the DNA TGTGCCAGTAGTATTGGTAGTGTCGGTGGACACACCATATATTTT. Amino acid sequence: CASSIGSVGGHTIYF.

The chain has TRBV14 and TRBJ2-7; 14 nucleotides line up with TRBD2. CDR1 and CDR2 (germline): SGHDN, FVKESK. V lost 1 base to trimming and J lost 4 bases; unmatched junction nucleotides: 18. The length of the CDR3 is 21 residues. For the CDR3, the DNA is TGTGCCAGCAGCCAAGTGAAGTTTCGACTAGCGGGAGGGCCTGTCGATTACGAGCAGTACTTC. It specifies CASSQVKFRLAGGPVDYEQYF.

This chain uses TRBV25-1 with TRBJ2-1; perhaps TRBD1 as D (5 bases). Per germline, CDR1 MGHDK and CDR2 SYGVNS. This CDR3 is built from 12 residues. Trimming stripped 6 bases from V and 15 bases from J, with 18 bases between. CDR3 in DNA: TGTGCCAGCAGGGCCCAGGGCGCGGCGTGGTTCTTC. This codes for CASRAQGAAWFF.

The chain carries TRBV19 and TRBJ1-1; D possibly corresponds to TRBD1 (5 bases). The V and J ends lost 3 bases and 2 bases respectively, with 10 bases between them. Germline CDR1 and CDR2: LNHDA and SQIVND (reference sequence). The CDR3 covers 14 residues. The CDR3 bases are TGTGCCAGTAGTATTGGGGCAGGAAACACTGAAGCTTTCTTT. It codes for CASSIGAGNTEAFF.

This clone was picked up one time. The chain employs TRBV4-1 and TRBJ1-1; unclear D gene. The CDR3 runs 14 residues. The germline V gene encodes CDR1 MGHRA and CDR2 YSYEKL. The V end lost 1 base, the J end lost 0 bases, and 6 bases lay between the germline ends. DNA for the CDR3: TGCGCCAGCAGCCAAGTATCCATGAACACTGAAGCTTTCTTT. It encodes CASSQVSMNTEAFF.

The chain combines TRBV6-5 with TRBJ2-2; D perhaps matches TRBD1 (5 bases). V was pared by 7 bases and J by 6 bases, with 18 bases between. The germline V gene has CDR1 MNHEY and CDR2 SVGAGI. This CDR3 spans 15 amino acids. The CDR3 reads CASIIFSGHPGELFF. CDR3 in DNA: TGTGCCAGCATTATATTCTCTGGACACCCCGGGGAGCTGTTTTTT.

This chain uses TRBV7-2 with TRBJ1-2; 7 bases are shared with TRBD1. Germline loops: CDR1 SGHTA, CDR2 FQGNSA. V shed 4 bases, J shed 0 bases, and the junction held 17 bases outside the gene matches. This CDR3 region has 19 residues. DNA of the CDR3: TGTGCCAGCAGCTCGGCAAGCCACTTCTACAGGGGACCTAACTATGGCTACACCTTC. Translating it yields CASSSASHFYRGPNYGYTF.

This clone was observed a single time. CDR3 sequence reads: CASSHRLAGVYEQYF. Here the CDR3 DNA reads TGTGCCAGCAGTCATCGACTAGCGGGAGTCTACGAGCAGTACTTC. The V gene is TRBV14, the J gene TRBJ2-7, with 12 bases matching TRBD2. This CDR3 region has 15 residues. Looked up from germline, CDR1 is SGHDN and CDR2 is FVKESK. The J segment lost 3 bases and the V segment lost 6 bases, leaving 6 bases of the junction unmatched. The full variable domain, completed using reference TRBV14 and TRBJ2-7, is EAGVTQFPSHSVIEKGQTVTLRCDPISGHDNLYWYRRVMGKEIKFLLHFVKESKQDESGMPNNRFLAERTGGTYSTLKVQPAELEDSGVYFCASSHRLAGVYEQYFGPGTRLTVT.

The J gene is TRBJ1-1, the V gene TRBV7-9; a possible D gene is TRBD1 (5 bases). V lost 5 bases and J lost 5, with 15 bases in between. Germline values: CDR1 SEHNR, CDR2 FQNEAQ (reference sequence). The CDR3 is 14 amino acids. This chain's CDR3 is CASSQTPGGTEAFF. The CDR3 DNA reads TGTGCCAGCAGCCAGACTCCGGGGGGGACTGAAGCTTTCTTT. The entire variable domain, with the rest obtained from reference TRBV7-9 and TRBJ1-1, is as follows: DTGVSQNPRHKITKRGQNVTFRCDPISEHNRLYWYRQTLGQGPEFLTYFQNEAQLEKSRLLSDRFSAERPKGSFSTLEIQRTEQGDSAMYLCASSQTPGGTEAFFGQGTRLTVV.

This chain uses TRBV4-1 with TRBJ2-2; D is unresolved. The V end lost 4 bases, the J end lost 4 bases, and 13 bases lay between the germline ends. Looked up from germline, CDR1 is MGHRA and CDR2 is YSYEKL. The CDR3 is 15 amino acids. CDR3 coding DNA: TGCGCCAGCAGCCCTGGACCGGCCCGCACCGGGGAGCTGTTTTTT. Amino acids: CASSPGPARTGELFF.

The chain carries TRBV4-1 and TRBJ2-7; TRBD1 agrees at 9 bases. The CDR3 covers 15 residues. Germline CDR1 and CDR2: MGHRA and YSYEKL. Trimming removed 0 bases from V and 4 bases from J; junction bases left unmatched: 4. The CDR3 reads CASSQEDRGVYEQYF. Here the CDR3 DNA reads TGCGCCAGCAGCCAAGAGGACAGGGGCGTTTACGAGCAGTACTTC.

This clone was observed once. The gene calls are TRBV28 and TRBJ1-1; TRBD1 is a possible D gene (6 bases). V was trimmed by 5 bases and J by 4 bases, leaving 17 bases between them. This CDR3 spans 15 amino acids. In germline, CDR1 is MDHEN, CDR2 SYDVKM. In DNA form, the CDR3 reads TGTGCCAGCAGTACCCTCGGGGGCCTAGGCACTGAAGCTTTCTTT. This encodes CASSTLGGLGTEAFF.

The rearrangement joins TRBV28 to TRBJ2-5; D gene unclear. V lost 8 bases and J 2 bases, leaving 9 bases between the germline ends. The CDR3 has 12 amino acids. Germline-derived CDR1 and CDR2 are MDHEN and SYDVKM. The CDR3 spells CASGRTQETQYF. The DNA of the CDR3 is TGTGCCAGCGGAAGAACTCAAGAGACCCAGTACTTC.

CDR3: CASRPDGREKLFF. The CDR3 DNA follows: TGTGCCAGCAGGCCGGACGGGAGGGAAAAACTGTTTTTT. The gene calls are TRBV6-5 and TRBJ1-4; D not certain. CDR3 size: 13 residues. The V gene's germline CDR1 is MNHEY and CDR2 SVGAGI. V was trimmed by 6 bases and J by 8 bases, leaving 13 bases between them.

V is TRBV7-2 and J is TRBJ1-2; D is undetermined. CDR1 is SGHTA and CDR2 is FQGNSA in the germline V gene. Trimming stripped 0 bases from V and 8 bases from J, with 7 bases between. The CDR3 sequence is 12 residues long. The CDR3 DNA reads TGTGCCAGCAGCTTAGCGGGCGGGGGCTACACCTTC. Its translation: CASSLAGGGYTF.

The CDR3 DNA is TGTGCCAGCAGTTCGGGACTCGGCTACGAGCAGTACTTC. Translation gives CASSSGLGYEQYF. J is TRBJ2-7 and V is TRBV6-5, with a possible D match to TRBD2 (6 bases). Trimming left V 4 bases short and J 3 bases short, with 10 bases between. The CDR3 contains 13 residues. Germline V gene sequence: CDR1 MNHEY, CDR2 SVGAGI.

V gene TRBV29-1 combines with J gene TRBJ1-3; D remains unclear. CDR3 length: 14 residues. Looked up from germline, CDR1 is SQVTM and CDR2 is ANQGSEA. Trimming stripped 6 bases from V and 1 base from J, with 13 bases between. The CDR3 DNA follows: TGCAGCGTCAGGTGGCAGCCTTCTGGAAACACCATATATTTT. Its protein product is CSVRWQPSGNTIYF. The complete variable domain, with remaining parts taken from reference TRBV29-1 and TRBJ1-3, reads SAVISQKPSRDICQRGTSLTIQCQVDSQVTMMFWYRQQPGQSLTLIATANQGSEATYESGFVIDKFPISRPNLTFSTLTVSNMSPEDSSIYLCSVRWQPSGNTIYFGEGSWLTVV.